The 25 T cell receptor beta chains below all came from one sample that was sequenced in a study of blood T cell repertoires in COVID-19 (dated by TCRdb to 2019 to 2021). Library method: the immunoSEQ multiplex PCR assay. TCRdb carries this immuneACCESS record with in-frame sequences only. Its versions omit some clonotypes, under half of them owing to an unresolved V gene in the studies checked, with the rest unexplained. Here the sample has about 520,000 clones; 75% to 90% occur a single time. The ten largest clones take up approximately 3.2% of the sample. The specimen sequenced was peripheral blood. Source of these receptors: a human donor in a cohort sampled during active COVID-19.

The CDR3 region is CASSWTSGTAGTGELFF. DNA for the CDR3: TGCGCCAGCAGCTGGACTAGCGGGACTGCGGGGACCGGGGAGCTGTTTTTT. The chain has TRBV5-1 and TRBJ2-2; 12 bases agree with TRBD2. The germline V gene has CDR1 SGHRS and CDR2 YFSETQ. J lost 5 bases, V lost 3 bases, and 8 bases had no gene match. This CDR3 contains 17 residues.

The V gene is TRBV15, the J gene TRBJ2-3, with TRBD2 matching over 13 bases. The CDR3 is 20 amino acids. The V gene end was trimmed by 0 bases and the J gene end by 0 bases; junction bases not matched to a gene: 9. The V gene's germline CDR1 is LNHNV and CDR2 YYDKDF (reference sequence). The CDR3, as DNA: TGTGCCACCAGCAGAGATGGCACTAGCGGGAGGGGGCCTAGCACAGATACGCAGTATTTT. Protein product: CATSRDGTSGRGPSTDTQYF.

The gene calls are TRBV4-2 and TRBJ1-6; 8 positions agree with TRBD1. Germline values: CDR1 LGHNA, CDR2 YNFKEQ. V lost 4 bases and J lost 8; bases outside the gene matches: 13. This CDR3 is built from 17 residues. CDR3: CASSRGETGGFDSPLHF. In DNA, the CDR3 is TGTGCCAGCAGCCGAGGAGAAACAGGGGGATTTGATTCACCCCTCCACTTT.

The chain combines TRBV25-1 with TRBJ2-1, with D perhaps TRBD1 (6 bases). CDR3 length equals 16 residues. CDR1 and CDR2 (germline): MGHDK, SYGVNS. Trimming took 5 bases from V and 0 from J, leaving 14 bases between them. The CDR3 DNA follows: TGTGCCAGCAGTTCATCAACAGGGCGCTCCTACAATGAGCAGTTCTTC. Protein product: CASSSSTGRSYNEQFF. The full variable domain, completed using reference TRBV25-1 and TRBJ2-1, is EADIYQTPRYLVIGTGKKITLECSQTMGHDKMYWYQQDPGMELHLIHYSYGVNSTEKGDLSSESTVSRIRTEHFPLTLESARPSHTSQYLCASSSSTGRSYNEQFFGPGTRLTVL.

The chain uses TRBV28 and TRBJ2-7; TRBD1 might be the D (5 bases). The V end lost 7 bases, the J end lost 7 bases, and 11 bases lay between the germline ends. Germline values: CDR1 MDHEN, CDR2 SYDVKM. The CDR3 has 11 residues. The CDR3 coding sequence is TGTGCCAGCACAGGGCCGCGGGAGCAGTACTTC. This gives the protein CASTGPREQYF.

V usage is TRBV28 and J usage is TRBJ2-3; 10 bases match TRBD1. Germline CDR1 is MDHEN and CDR2 is SYDVKM. The CDR3 runs to 17 residues. The V segment lost 6 bases and the J segment 3 bases; nucleotides outside the gene matches: 12. The CDR3, as DNA: TGTGCCAGCAGAACGGCCCGGTCGGGACAGGGGACAGATACGCAGTATTTT. It yields the protein CASRTARSGQGTDTQYF.

The chain joins TRBV15 to TRBJ2-7; 11 positions agree with TRBD1. Germline V gives CDR1 LNHNV, CDR2 YYDKDF (reference sequence). Losses at the gene ends were 0 bases for V and 5 bases for J; bases not matched to a gene: 3. This CDR3 has 15 amino acids. Here the CDR3 reads CATSRDPGQGDEQYF. The CDR3 coding sequence is TGTGCCACCAGCAGAGATCCGGGACAGGGGGACGAGCAGTACTTC.

The CDR3 protein is CASSSGLPSGSTDTQYF. The CDR3, as DNA: TGTGCCAGCAGTTCCGGGCTCCCCAGCGGATCCACAGATACGCAGTATTTT. The rearrangement joins TRBV27 to TRBJ2-3; tentatively, D is TRBD2 (5 bases). The germline gives CDR1 MNHEY, CDR2 SMNVEV (reference sequence). The CDR3 consists of 17 residues. Trimming shortened V by 4 bases and J by 2 bases, and 19 bases separated the two germline ends.

The J gene is TRBJ1-5, the V gene TRBV6-1, with D unclear. CDR3 length equals 13 residues. V lost 3 bases, J lost 3 bases, and 6 bases lay in between. The germline V gene has CDR1 MNHNS and CDR2 SASEGT. CDR3 sequence: CASSDIPNQPQHF. CDR3 DNA sequence: TGTGCCAGCAGTGACATCCCCAATCAGCCCCAGCATTTT.

The chain has TRBV10-3 and TRBJ1-2, with 10 bases identical to TRBD1. This CDR3 contains 14 residues. Germline assignment: CDR1 ENHRY and CDR2 SYGVKD. J lost 6 bases, V lost 0 bases, and 1 base had no gene match. CDR3 coding DNA: TGTGCCATCAGTGAGTCTGGGACAGGGGATGGCTACACCTTC. It encodes CAISESGTGDGYTF.

The chain is built from TRBV9 and TRBJ2-2; 9 bases map to TRBD1. With V trimmed by 0 bases and J by 5 bases, 2 bases remained unmatched. The CDR3 is made up of 15 amino acids. CDR1 and CDR2 (germline): SGDLS, YYNGEE. This CDR3 is CASSVGDRVTGELFF. The CDR3 nucleotides read TGTGCCAGCAGCGTAGGGGACAGGGTGACCGGGGAGCTGTTTTTT.

V usage is TRBV5-4 and J usage is TRBJ2-7; D gene ambiguous. The CDR3 contains 15 residues. The germline V gene has CDR1 SGHNT and CDR2 YYREEE (reference sequence). V dropped 3 bases and J dropped 0 bases, with 13 bases sitting between them. CDR3 loop: CASSSGRSSSYEQYF. The CDR3 DNA reads as TGTGCCAGCAGCTCCGGAAGGTCTAGCTCCTACGAGCAGTACTTC.

This clone was counted once. The identical CDR3 is also encoded by other nucleotide sequences in the sample. V is TRBV15 and J is TRBJ1-2; TRBD1 aligns across 7 bases. Unmatched junction bases numbered 0, after V lost 1 base and J lost 1 base. The CDR3 extends over 14 amino acids. CDR1 is LNHNV and CDR2 is YYDKDF in the germline V gene (reference sequence). The CDR3 is CATSRGQGNYGYTF. The CDR3 DNA is TGTGCCACCAGCAGAGGACAGGGTAACTATGGCTACACCTTC.

The chain links TRBV4-1 to TRBJ1-2; 8 bases match TRBD1. Trimming at V came to 3 bases and at J to 8 bases, leaving 11 bases not matched to a gene. The CDR3 loop spans 15 amino acids. The V gene's germline CDR1 is MGHRA and CDR2 YSYEKL. This CDR3 is CASSQGDRGSWGYTF. The CDR3 DNA follows: TGCGCCAGCAGCCAGGGAGACAGGGGATCTTGGGGCTACACCTTC.

The chain employs TRBV18 and TRBJ1-1, with 11 bases fitting TRBD1. The CDR3 extends over 17 amino acids. The germline V gene encodes CDR1 KGHSH and CDR2 LQKENI. J lost 3 bases, V lost 2 bases, and 8 bases had no gene match. The CDR3 reads CASSPAGTGGSYTEAFF. DNA for the CDR3: TGTGCCAGCTCACCAGCCGGGACAGGGGGAAGTTACACTGAAGCTTTCTTT.

The V gene is TRBV5-6, the J gene TRBJ2-5; D is perhaps TRBD2 (6 bases). CDR3 length equals 14 residues. Deletions cut 0 bases from V and 2 bases from J, with 8 bases between. The germline V gene has CDR1 SGHDT and CDR2 YYEEEE. Here the CDR3 reads CASSLAGLQETQYF. CDR3 coding DNA: TGTGCCAGCAGCTTGGCGGGACTTCAAGAGACCCAGTACTTC.

This clone was observed many times. The chain recombines TRBV3-1 (or the pseudogene TRBV3-2) with TRBJ1-5; the match to TRBD1 covers 8 bases. CDR3 length equals 18 residues. J lost 7 bases, V lost 5 bases, and 19 bases had no gene match. CDR1 and CDR2 (germline): LGHDT, YNNKEL (reference sequence). CDR3 nucleotides: TGTGCCAGCAGCTCGGGTGGATTACAGGGGGTGGCGGGGCAGCCCCAGCATTTT. It is translated as CASSSGGLQGVAGQPQHF.

The sample holds a few counts of this clone. The sample holds other DNA sequences that translate to the same CDR3. The chain couples TRBV11-3 to TRBJ2-1; D unclear. Germline V gene data show CDR1 as SGHNT and CDR2 as YENEEA. Trimming removed 1 base at V and 8 bases at J, with 6 bases between. The CDR3 consists of 12 residues. The CDR3 nucleotides are TGTGCCAGCAGCTTAGGACGGGATGAGCAGTTCTTC. Translated, it gives CASSLGRDEQFF. Using reference TRBV11-3 and TRBJ2-1 for the parts outside the CDR3, the full variable domain is EAGVVQSPRYKIIEKKQPVAFWCNPISGHNTLYWYLQNLGQGPELLIRYENEEAVDDSQLPKDRFSAERLKGVDSTLKIQPAELGDSAVYLCASSLGRDEQFFGPGTRLTVL.

The genes are TRBV7-8 and TRBJ1-1; TRBD1 might be the D (6 bases). Trimming pared 2 bases from V and 4 bases from J, leaving 26 bases between. The CDR3 extends over 19 amino acids. CDR1 SGHVS and CDR2 FQNEAQ come from the germline V gene. The CDR3 sequence is CASSLIPLRSGGLGTEAFF. The CDR3 DNA reads as TGTGCCAGCAGCTTAATTCCCCTCAGGAGCGGGGGGCTAGGCACTGAAGCTTTCTTT.

The chain carries TRBV7-2 and TRBJ2-5; 8 bases are a match to TRBD2. Trimming at V came to 5 bases and at J to 3 bases, leaving 5 bases not matched to a gene. This CDR3 has 14 amino acids. Germline-derived CDR1 and CDR2 are SGHTA and FQGNSA. The CDR3 loop is CASSRAGVEETQYF. Written as DNA, the CDR3 is TGTGCCAGCAGCAGAGCGGGAGTCGAAGAGACCCAGTACTTC.

The V gene is TRBV24-1, the J gene TRBJ2-1; 7 nucleotides match TRBD1. The V gene's germline CDR1 is KGHDR and CDR2 SFDVKD. Germline trimming cut 5 bases from V and 6 bases from J; bases unmatched to any gene: 12. The CDR3 contains 16 residues. DNA for the CDR3: TGTGCCACCAGTGGAGGAGTACAGGGGCGCTGCAATGAGCAGTTCTTC. This sequence encodes CATSGGVQGRCNEQFF.

The V and J genes are TRBV9 and TRBJ2-5, with D unresolved. The CDR3 extends over 13 amino acids. Trimming cost V 0 bases and J 4 bases, with 7 bases left between them. Per the germline V gene, CDR1 is SGDLS and CDR2 is YYNGEE. The CDR3 nucleotides read TGTGCCAGCAGCGTAGATAGCTCAGAGACCCAGTACTTC. Translation: CASSVDSSETQYF.

The rearrangement uses TRBV19 and TRBJ1-5, with TRBD1 matching 11 bases. From germline, CDR1 is LNHDA and CDR2 SQIVND (reference sequence). Trimming cost V 4 bases and J 3 bases; bases outside gene matches: 8. The CDR3 spans 17 residues. The CDR3 DNA sequence: TGTGCCAGTAGTACGGCTCGGACAGGGGGCGACAATCAGCCCCAGCATTTT. This translates into CASSTARTGGDNQPQHF.

The V call is TRBV28, the J call TRBJ1-3; 7 positions agree with TRBD1. The junction had 3 bases not matched to a gene; V was cut back by 7 bases and J by 0 bases. Germline values: CDR1 MDHEN, CDR2 SYDVKM. The CDR3 runs 14 residues. CDR3 amino acids: CASIGGSSGNTIYF. Here the CDR3 DNA reads TGTGCCAGCATAGGGGGCAGCTCTGGAAACACCATATATTTT.

The chain carries TRBV29-1 and TRBJ1-5, with D possibly being TRBD1 (6 bases). V dropped 4 bases and J dropped 4 bases, with 8 bases sitting between them. This CDR3 is 12 amino acids long. Germline-derived CDR1 and CDR2 are SQVTM and ANQGSEA. The CDR3 DNA reads TGCAGCGTTGGCCAGGGGAATCAGCCCCAGCATTTT. It translates to CSVGQGNQPQHF. The full variable domain, rest sourced from reference TRBV29-1 and TRBJ1-5, is SAVISQKPSRDICQRGTSLTIQCQVDSQVTMMFWYRQQPGQSLTLIATANQGSEATYESGFVIDKFPISRPNLTFSTLTVSNMSPEDSSIYLCSVGQGNQPQHFGDGTRLSIL.